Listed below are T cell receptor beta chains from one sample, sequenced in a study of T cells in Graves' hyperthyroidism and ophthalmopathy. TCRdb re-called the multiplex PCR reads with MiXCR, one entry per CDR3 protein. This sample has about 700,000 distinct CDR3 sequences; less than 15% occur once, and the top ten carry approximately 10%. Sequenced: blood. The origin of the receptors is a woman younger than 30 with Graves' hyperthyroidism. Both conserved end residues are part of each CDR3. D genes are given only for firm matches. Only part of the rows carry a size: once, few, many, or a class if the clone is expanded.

TGTGCCAGCAGTTACTTGGAATCTAGCGGGAGGGGCCGGGAGCTGTTTTTT CASSYLESSGRGRELFF TRBJ2-2 TRBD2 TRBV6-9 -
TGTGCCAGCAGTTTAATGGCCTGGCGGAGAGCAGATACGCAGTATTTT CASSLMAWRRADTQYF TRBJ2-3 - TRBV12-3/TRBV12-4 many
TGTGCCAGCAGCCGAGAGAGGGTGAGGTCATACGAGCAGTACTTC CASSRERVRSYEQYF TRBJ2-7 - TRBV14 few
TGTGCCAGCAGTGTTCAGGGCGTACAAGAGACCCAGTACTTC CASSVQGVQETQYF TRBJ2-5 - TRBV2 many
TGTGCCAGCAGCTTAAGGGGGGCTACTAGCGGGAGGGCCTCTGGCATTTACTTC CASSLRGATSGRASGIYF TRBJ2-5 TRBD2 TRBV7-2 -
TGTGCCAGCAGTTTGGTGCACGGGGAGCTGTTTTTT CASSLVHGELFF TRBJ2-2 - TRBV6-2/TRBV6-3 -
TGTGCCAGCAGCGTAGCTCATCTGGGAGGGAACACCATATATTTT CASSVAHLGGNTIYF TRBJ1-3 - TRBV9 few
TGTGCCAGTAGTCGCAGGGCCGGGGCCAAAAACATTCAGTACTTC CASSRRAGAKNIQYF TRBJ2-4 - TRBV19 few
TGTGCCAGCTCACCACCGCAGGGGAACGGGCAGCCCCAGCATTTT CASSPPQGNGQPQHF TRBJ1-5 - TRBV18 many
TGTGCCACCAGTGACCATAGGACAGGCGGCACAGATACGCAGTATTTT CATSDHRTGGTDTQYF TRBJ2-3 TRBD1 TRBV24-1 -
TGTGCCAGCAGGGACTGGACAGGTTCCTACGAGCAGTACTTC CASRDWTGSYEQYF TRBJ2-7 TRBD1 TRBV2 few
TGTGCCAGCGGGGCAGCGTACACTGAAGCTTTCTTT CASGAAYTEAFF TRBJ1-1 - TRBV3-1 many
TGTGCCAGCAACAGGGATCCCTACGAGCAGTACTTC CASNRDPYEQYF TRBJ2-7 - TRBV28 many
TGTGCCAGCAGAAAGGCGGATGGCGGGAGGGGGTACACCGGGGAGCTGTTTTTT CASRKADGGRGYTGELFF TRBJ2-2 TRBD2 TRBV6-2/TRBV6-3 -
TGCAGTGCTAGAGATACGGACTGGAATGAGCAGTTCTTC CSARDTDWNEQFF TRBJ2-1 - TRBV20-1 many
TGCGCCAGCAGCCAAGCGGGACAGGCCTACTATGGCTACACCTTC CASSQAGQAYYGYTF TRBJ1-2 TRBD1 TRBV4-1 -
TGTGCCAGTAGTACAACAGACAGGGCGGACAAAAACATTCAGTACTTC CASSTTDRADKNIQYF TRBJ2-4 TRBD1 TRBV19 few
TGTGCCAGCAGCCCGGTGACAGGGAACAGCTACGAGCAGTACTTC CASSPVTGNSYEQYF TRBJ2-7 TRBD1 TRBV11-2 many
TGTGCCAGCAGCCAAGCCCCATTGTGGGAAAGCTCCTACAATGAGCAGTTCTTC CASSQAPLWESSYNEQFF TRBJ2-1 - TRBV4-2 many
TGCGCCAGCAGCCTATCACCCCGGGGGGCCAACGTCCTGACTTTC CASSLSPRGANVLTF TRBJ2-6 - TRBV4-1 -
TGCAGTGCTAGGGGACAGGGGGCGGATGAGCAGTACTTC CSARGQGADEQYF TRBJ2-7 TRBD1 TRBV20-1 many
TGTGCCAGCAGCTTAGTAGAAACTGTAGCCAAAAACATTCAGTACTTC CASSLVETVAKNIQYF TRBJ2-4 - TRBV11-2 many
TGTGCCAGCAGCCTCCGTTACCCCGGGGAGCTGTTTTTT CASSLRYPGELFF TRBJ2-2 - TRBV7-9 -
TGTGCCAGCACCGAGACTAGCTCCTACGAGCAGTACTTC CASTETSSYEQYF TRBJ2-7 - TRBV2 few
TGTGCCAGCAGCTTACAGGGGTTTAATGAAAAACTGTTTTTT CASSLQGFNEKLFF TRBJ1-4 - TRBV7-9 few
TGTGCCAGCAGCTCTACAGGGGGGGACTATGGCTACACCTTC CASSSTGGDYGYTF TRBJ1-2 TRBD1 TRBV7-9 many
TGTGCCAGCAGAGATCTTCAGGGGGGAGAGCAGTACTTC CASRDLQGGEQYF TRBJ2-7 - TRBV2 many
TGTGCCAGCAGCGATCCGGGAGGGCCTGCGAATGAGCAGTTCTTC CASSDPGGPANEQFF TRBJ2-1 TRBD2 TRBV9 many
TGTGCCAGCAGCTTAGGCCTGGGGGCCAATCAGCCCCAGCATTTT CASSLGLGANQPQHF TRBJ1-5 - TRBV7-9 many
TGTGCCAGCAGTTTAGCGGGACCCCTTGCAGATACGCAGTATTTT CASSLAGPLADTQYF TRBJ2-3 - TRBV28 many
TGTGCCAGCAGGCCCCCGACAGGGAGGAATTCACCCCTCCACTTT CASRPPTGRNSPLHF TRBJ1-6 TRBD1 TRBV27 few
TGTGCCAGCAGCCTGACAGGGTATCCGCCCTACGAGCAGTACTTC CASSLTGYPPYEQYF TRBJ2-7 TRBD1 TRBV7-2 many
TGTGCCAGCAGTCCGTCAAGGGTGCTAGCGGGAGGACCCCCCAATGAGCAGTTCTTC CASSPSRVLAGGPPNEQFF TRBJ2-1 TRBD2 TRBV25-1 few
TGTGCCAGCAGCCAAAAATCGGCAGGGGCCTATCCCAGCTCTGGAAACACCATATATTTT CASSQKSAGAYPSSGNTIYF TRBJ1-3 - TRBV3-1 -
TGTGCCAGCAGCCAGGACAGGGAACATGGCTACACCTTC CASSQDREHGYTF TRBJ1-2 TRBD1 TRBV7-2 many
TGTGCCAGCAGCTTAGGAGCCTGGAGGGGGCTATCAACTAATGAAAAACTGTTTTTT CASSLGAWRGLSTNEKLFF TRBJ1-4 TRBD1 TRBV13 -
TGTGCCAGCTCCCCTTCCTTAACGAGGGAGCTGTTTTTT CASSPSLTRELFF TRBJ2-2 - TRBV28 few
TGCGCCAGCAGCTCGTCGGTTGCAACTAATGAAAAACTGTTTTTT CASSSSVATNEKLFF TRBJ1-4 - TRBV5-1 -
TGTGCCAGCAGCTTAGGTGGGAGCGGAGGGGGTCTGGGGGAGCAGTTCTTC CASSLGGSGGGLGEQFF TRBJ2-1 - TRBV7-2 many